This T cell receptor (beta chain) was obtained from a study of blood T cell repertoires in COVID-19. Profiling relied on immunoSEQ multiplex PCR, and the TCRdb table lists in-frame clones only, not all of them. The sample has about 350,000 clones, around nine tenths seen once. Participants reported their clinical history, and cohort assignment relied on those reports. The ends lost 7 bases at V and 5 bases at J; junction bases unmatched: 17. From germline, CDR1 is SGHAT and CDR2 FQNNGV. This CDR3 contains 18 residues. The chain is built from TRBV11-2 and TRBJ2-7; 13 bases are shared with TRBD2. Sequencing input: PBMCs or T cells enriched from blood (not recorded which). This TCR came from a woman aged 30 to 39 who had been exposed to COVID-19. The chain's CDR3 is CASNRGLAGAKSTNEQYF. CDR3 sequence (DNA): TGTGCCAGCAACCGAGGACTAGCGGGAGCTAAGAGTACCAACGAGCAGTACTTC.